This is a list of T cell receptor beta chains from one sample in a study of T-cell reconstitution after alpha-beta-depleted transplantation in children. From the PCR reads, TCRdb called clonotypes with MiXCR, one entry per CDR3 protein. The sample holds some 840,000 distinct CDR3 sequences, under 20% seen once. The sample consisted of PBMCs, mostly from graft donor cells, taken 360 days after TCRalphabeta/CD19-depleted stem cell transplant. Receptor source: a male patient younger than 18 who had a stem cell transplant for acute lymphoblastic leukemia, so the T cells may come from the graft donor. CDR3s include the opening cysteine and the closing phenylalanine or tryptophan. A D gene is named only where the DNA matches it firmly. Size is stated for part of the rows, as once, few or many counts, or as a class when the clone is expanded.

d_call	v_call	j_call	clone_size	cdr3_length	cdr3_nt	cdr3_aa
.	TRBV29-1	TRBJ2-7	many	14	TGCAGCGTTGAACAGGGAGGACCCTCCTACGAGCAGTACTTC	CSVEQGGPSYEQYF
TRBD1	TRBV7-9	TRBJ2-5	.	15	TGTGCCAGCAGCTTAGGACGGACAGGACAAGAGACCCAGTACTTC	CASSLGRTGQETQYF
.	TRBV7-2	TRBJ1-2	many	15	TGTGCCAGCAGCGAATACCCCCATTTTGTCTATGGCTACACCTTC	CASSEYPHFVYGYTF
.	TRBV7-3	TRBJ2-5	.	14	TGTGCCAGCAGCTTAATGGGGCTAGGGAAAACCCAGTACTTC	CASSLMGLGKTQYF
.	TRBV6-1	TRBJ1-6	few	17	TGTGCCAGCAGTCCACTCCGACAGGACCCTAGGAATTCACCCCTCCACTTT	CASSPLRQDPRNSPLHF
TRBD2	TRBV7-3	TRBJ2-3	.	17	TGTGCCAGCAGCCCATCGACTAGCGGGAGGGCCCGAGATACGCAGTATTTT	CASSPSTSGRARDTQYF
.	TRBV6-5	TRBJ1-4	few	16	TGTGCCAGCAGTTATGGAGGAGCAACAACTAATGAAAAACTGTTTTTT	CASSYGGATTNEKLFF
TRBD1	TRBV29-1	TRBJ2-1	few	14	TGCAGCGGGACAGGTCTGAGCTCCTACAATGAGCAGTTCTTC	CSGTGLSSYNEQFF
.	TRBV20-1	TRBJ2-1	few	10	TGCAGTGAGGAGTGCAATGAGCAGTTCTTC	CSEECNEQFF
TRBD2	TRBV5-1	TRBJ2-1	.	14	TGCGCCAGCAGCCTCTGGACTAGCCGTCCGGGGCAGTTCTTC	CASSLWTSRPGQFF